This T cell receptor beta chain was sequenced during a study of T cells in Graves' hyperthyroidism and ophthalmopathy. For the study at large: Peripheral blood collection took place at initial diagnosis, before any treatment.

Uncontrolled infections, other autoimmune diseases, pregnancy or lactation led to exclusion of patients. The investigators amplified TCR beta CDR3 regions from RNA transcripts. First-round RT-PCR of the TCR CDR3 relied on the HTBI primer set. Each CDR3 protein is one row after TCRdb ran MiXCR on the multiplex PCR reads. This sample has nearly 600,000 distinct CDR3 sequences, with around 14% found just once. The CDR3 spans 16 residues. Germline V gene sequence: CDR1 SEHNR, CDR2 FQNEAQ (reference sequence). J lost 4 bases, V lost 2 bases, and 8 bases had no gene match. This clonotype was observed many times.

This rearrangement joins TRBV7-9 to TRBJ2-1; 7 bases map to TRBD2. The origin of this receptor is a woman under 30 with Graves' ophthalmopathy. The sample consisted of blood. CDR3 sequence reads: CASSLKTSRVYNEQFF. The DNA of the CDR3 is TGTGCCAGCAGCTTAAAGACTAGCAGGGTTTACAATGAGCAGTTCTTC. The full variable domain, rest sourced from reference TRBV7-9 and TRBJ2-1, is DTGVSQNPRHKITKRGQNVTFRCDPISEHNRLYWYRQTLGQGPEFLTYFQNEAQLEKSRLLSDRFSAERPKGSFSTLEIQRTEQGDSAMYLCASSLKTSRVYNEQFFGPGTRLTVL.